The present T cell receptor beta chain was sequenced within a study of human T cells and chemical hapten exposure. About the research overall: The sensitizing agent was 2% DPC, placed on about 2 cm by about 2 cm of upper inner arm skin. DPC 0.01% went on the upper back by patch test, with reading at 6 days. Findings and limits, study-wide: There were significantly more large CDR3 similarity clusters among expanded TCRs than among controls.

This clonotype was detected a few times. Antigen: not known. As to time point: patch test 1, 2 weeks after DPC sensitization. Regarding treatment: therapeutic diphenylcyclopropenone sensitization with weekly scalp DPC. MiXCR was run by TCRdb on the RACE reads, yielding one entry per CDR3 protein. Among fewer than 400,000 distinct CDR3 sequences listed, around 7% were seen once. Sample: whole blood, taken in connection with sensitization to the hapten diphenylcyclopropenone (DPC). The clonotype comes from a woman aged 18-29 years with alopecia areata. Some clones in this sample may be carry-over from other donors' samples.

CDR3 region: CASSLRTGDRLATNEKLFF. The CDR3 DNA is TGTGCCAGCAGCTTAAGGACTGGGGACAGATTAGCAACTAATGAAAAACTGTTTTTT. This chain connects TRBV7-8 to TRBJ1-4; TRBD1 aligns across 7 bases. This CDR3 is 19 amino acids long. Germline V gene sequence: CDR1 SGHVS, CDR2 FQNEAQ. J lost 0 bases, V lost 2 bases, and 12 bases had no gene match.